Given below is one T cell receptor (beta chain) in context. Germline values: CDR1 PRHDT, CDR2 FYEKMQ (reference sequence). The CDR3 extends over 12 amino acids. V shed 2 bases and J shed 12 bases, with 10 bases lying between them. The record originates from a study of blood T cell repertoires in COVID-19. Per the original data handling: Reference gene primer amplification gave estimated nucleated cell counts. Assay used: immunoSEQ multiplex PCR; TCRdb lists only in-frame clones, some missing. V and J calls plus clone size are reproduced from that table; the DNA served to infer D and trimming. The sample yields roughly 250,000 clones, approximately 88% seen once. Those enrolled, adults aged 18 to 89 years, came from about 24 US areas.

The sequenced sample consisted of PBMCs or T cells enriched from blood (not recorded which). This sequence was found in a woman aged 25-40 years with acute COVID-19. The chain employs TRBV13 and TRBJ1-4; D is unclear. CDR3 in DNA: TGTGCCAGCAGCTTATACGGAGAGGAACTGTTTTTT. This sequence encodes CASSLYGEELFF. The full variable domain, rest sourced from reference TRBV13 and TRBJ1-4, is AAGVIQSPRHLIKEKRETATLKCYPIPRHDTVYWYQQGPGQDPQFLISFYEKMQSDKGSIPDRFSAQQFSDYHSELNMSSLELGDSALYFCASSLYGEELFFGSGTQLSVL.